This T cell receptor beta chain originates from a study of blood T cell repertoires in COVID-19. For the study at large: The United States, Italy and Spain were the sources of the acute and convalescent COVID-19 samples. The analysed material was cDNA or gDNA that came from T cells, B-cell-depleted T cells, or PBMCs.

This CDR3 has 14 residues. CDR1 is ENHRY and CDR2 is SYGVKD in the germline V gene. V was pared by 10 bases and J by 1 base, with 16 bases between. Per the authors' pipeline: Nucleated cell counts were estimated from reference gene primer amplification. Method: immunoSEQ multiplex PCR; TCRdb's copy keeps in-frame clones and lacks some. V and J calls and clone size are given by that table; D and trimming were obtained from the DNA. The sample lists roughly 70,000 clones, 70% to 90% occurring once. The V call is TRBV10-3, the J call TRBJ1-1; D is unresolved. The receptor comes from a human donor in a cohort sampled during active COVID-19. The source material was peripheral blood. CDR3 nucleotide sequence: TGTGCCACCCATGCAAGGCGGCAGAACACTGAAGCTTTCTTT. It codes for CATHARRQNTEAFF.